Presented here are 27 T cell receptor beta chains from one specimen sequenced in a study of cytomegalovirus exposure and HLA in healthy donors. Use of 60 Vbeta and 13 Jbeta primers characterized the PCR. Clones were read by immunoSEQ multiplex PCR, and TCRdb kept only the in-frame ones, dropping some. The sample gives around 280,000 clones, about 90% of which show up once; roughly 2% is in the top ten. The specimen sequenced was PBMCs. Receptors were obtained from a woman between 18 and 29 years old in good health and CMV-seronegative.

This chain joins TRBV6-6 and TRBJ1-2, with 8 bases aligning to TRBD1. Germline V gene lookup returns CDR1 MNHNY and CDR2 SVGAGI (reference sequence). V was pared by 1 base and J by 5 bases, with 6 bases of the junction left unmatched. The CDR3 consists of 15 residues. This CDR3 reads CASSYLSGQGYGYTF. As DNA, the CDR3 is TGTGCCAGCAGTTACTTATCCGGACAGGGTTATGGCTACACCTTC.

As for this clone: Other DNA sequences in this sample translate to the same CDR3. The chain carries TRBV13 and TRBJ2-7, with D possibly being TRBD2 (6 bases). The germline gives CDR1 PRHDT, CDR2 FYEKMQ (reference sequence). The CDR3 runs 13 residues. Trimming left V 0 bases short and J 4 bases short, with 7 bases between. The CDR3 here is CASSLGRGYEQYF. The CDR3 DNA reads TGTGCCAGCAGCTTAGGTCGGGGGTACGAGCAGTACTTC.

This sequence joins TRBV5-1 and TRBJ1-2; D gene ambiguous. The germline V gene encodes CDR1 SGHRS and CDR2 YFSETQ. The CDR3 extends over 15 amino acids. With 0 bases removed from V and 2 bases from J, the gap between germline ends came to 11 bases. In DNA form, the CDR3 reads TGCGCCAGCAGCTTGGGGGCCTCCACCAACTATGGCTACACCTTC. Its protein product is CASSLGASTNYGYTF.

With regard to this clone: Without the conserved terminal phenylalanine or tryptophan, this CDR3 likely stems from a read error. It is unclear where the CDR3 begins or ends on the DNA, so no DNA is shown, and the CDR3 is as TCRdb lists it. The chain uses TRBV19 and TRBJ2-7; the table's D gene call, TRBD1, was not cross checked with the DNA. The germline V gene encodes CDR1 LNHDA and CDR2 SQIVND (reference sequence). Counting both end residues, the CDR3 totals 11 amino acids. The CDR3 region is CASSSGTGVEY.

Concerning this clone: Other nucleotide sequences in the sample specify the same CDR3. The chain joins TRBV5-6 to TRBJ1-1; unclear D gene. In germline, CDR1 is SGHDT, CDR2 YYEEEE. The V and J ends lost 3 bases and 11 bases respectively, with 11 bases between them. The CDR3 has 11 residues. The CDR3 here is CASSSGFGAFF. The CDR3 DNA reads TGTGCCAGCAGCTCCGGGTTTGGCGCTTTCTTT.

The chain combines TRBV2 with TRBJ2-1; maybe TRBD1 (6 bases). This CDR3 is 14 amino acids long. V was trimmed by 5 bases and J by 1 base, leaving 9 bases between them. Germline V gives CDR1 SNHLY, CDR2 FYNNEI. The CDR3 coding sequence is TGTGCCAGCAGTATACAGGGATCCTACAATGAGCAGTTCTTC. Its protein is CASSIQGSYNEQFF.

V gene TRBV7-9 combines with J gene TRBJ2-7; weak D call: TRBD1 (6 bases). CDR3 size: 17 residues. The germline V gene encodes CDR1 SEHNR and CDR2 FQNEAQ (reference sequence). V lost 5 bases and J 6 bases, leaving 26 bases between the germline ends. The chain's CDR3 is CASSQAPKQGLVFEQYF. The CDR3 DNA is TGTGCCAGCAGCCAAGCGCCCAAACAGGGTCTCGTTTTCGAGCAGTACTTC.

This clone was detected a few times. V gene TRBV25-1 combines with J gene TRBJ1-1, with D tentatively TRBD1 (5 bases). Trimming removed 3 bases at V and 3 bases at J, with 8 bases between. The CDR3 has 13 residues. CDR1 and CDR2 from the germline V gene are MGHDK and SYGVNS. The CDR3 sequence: CASSDRVDTEAFF. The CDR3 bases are TGTGCCAGCAGTGACAGGGTTGACACTGAAGCTTTCTTT.

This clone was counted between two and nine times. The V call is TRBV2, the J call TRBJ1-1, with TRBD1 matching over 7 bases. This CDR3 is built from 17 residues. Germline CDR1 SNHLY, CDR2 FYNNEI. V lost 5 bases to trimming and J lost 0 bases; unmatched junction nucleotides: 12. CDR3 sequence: CASSQNRDRAMNTEAFF. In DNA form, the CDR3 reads TGTGCCAGCAGTCAAAATCGGGACAGAGCTATGAACACTGAAGCTTTCTTT. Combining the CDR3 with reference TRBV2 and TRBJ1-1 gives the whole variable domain EPEVTQTPSHQVTQMGQEVILRCVPISNHLYFYWYRQILGQKVEFLVSFYNNEISEKSEIFDDQFSVERPDGSNFTLKIRSTKLEDSAMYFCASSQNRDRAMNTEAFFGQGTRLTVV.

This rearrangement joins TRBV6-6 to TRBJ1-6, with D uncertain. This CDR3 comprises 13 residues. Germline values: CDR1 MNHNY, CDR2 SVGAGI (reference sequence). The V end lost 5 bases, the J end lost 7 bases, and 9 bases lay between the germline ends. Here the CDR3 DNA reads TGTGCCAGCAGTCCCCCTTTGAATTCACCCCTCCACTTT. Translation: CASSPPLNSPLHF.

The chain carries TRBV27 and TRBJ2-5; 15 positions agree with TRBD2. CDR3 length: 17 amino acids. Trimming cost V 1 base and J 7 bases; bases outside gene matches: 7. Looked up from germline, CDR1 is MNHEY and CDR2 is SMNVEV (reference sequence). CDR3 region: CASSLWGLAGGRGTQYF. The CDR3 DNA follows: TGTGCCAGCAGTTTATGGGGACTAGCGGGGGGCCGGGGGACCCAGTACTTC.

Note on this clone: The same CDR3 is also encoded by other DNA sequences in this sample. The CDR3 sequence is CASSSRQGWNSPLHF. CDR3 DNA sequence: TGTGCCAGCTCAAGTAGACAGGGATGGAATTCACCCCTCCACTTT. The rearrangement links TRBV2 to TRBJ1-6, with TRBD1 matching over 7 bases. Germline V gene lookup returns CDR1 SNHLY and CDR2 FYNNEI. The CDR3 sequence is 15 residues long. J was trimmed by 7 bases and V by 8 bases; bases with no gene match: 11.

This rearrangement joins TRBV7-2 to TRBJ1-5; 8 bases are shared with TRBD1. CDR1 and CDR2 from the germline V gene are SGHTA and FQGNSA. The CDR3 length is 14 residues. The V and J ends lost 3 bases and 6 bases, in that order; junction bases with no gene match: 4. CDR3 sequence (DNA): TGTGCCAGCAGCTTTTTAACAGGGGGTCAGCCCCAGCATTTT. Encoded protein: CASSFLTGGQPQHF.

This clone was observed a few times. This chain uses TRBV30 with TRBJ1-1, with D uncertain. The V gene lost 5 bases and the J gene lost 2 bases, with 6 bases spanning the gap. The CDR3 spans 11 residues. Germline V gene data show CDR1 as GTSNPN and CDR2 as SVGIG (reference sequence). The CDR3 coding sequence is TGTGCCTGGGGACTAAACACTGAAGCTTTCTTT. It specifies CAWGLNTEAFF.

This chain's CDR3 is CASSSNKGALYGYTF. The DNA of the CDR3 is TGTGCCAGCAGTAGTAATAAGGGGGCCCTCTATGGCTACACCTTC. J is TRBJ1-2 and V is TRBV6-1, with 7 bases that match TRBD1. V lost 5 bases and J lost 4; bases outside the gene matches: 10. The germline V gene encodes CDR1 MNHNS and CDR2 SASEGT. This CDR3 region has 15 residues.

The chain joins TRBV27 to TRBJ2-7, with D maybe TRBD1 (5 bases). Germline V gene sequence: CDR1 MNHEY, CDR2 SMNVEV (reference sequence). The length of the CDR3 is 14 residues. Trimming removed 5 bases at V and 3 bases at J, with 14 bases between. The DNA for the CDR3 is TGTGCCAGCAGTCCCATAGGGGAATACTACGAGCAGTACTTC. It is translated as CASSPIGEYYEQYF.

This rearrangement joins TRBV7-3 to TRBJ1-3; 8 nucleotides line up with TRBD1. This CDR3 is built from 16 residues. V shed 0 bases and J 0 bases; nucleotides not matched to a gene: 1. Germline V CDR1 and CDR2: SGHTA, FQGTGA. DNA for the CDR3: TGTGCCAGCAGCTTAACGGGGACAGGCTCTGGAAACACCATATATTTT. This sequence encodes CASSLTGTGSGNTIYF.

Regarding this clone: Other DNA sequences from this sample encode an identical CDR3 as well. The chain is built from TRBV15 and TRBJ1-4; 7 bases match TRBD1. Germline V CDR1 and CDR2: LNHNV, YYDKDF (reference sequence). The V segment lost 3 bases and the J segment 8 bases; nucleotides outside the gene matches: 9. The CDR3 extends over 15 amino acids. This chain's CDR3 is CATSSLTGMGEKLFF. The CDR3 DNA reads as TGTGCCACCAGCAGTCTGACAGGGATGGGAGAAAAACTGTTTTTT. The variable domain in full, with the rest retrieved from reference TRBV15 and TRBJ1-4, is DAMVIQNPRYQVTQFGKPVTLSCSQTLNHNVMYWYQQKSSQAPKLLFHYYDKDFNNEADTPDNFQSRRPNTSFCFLDIRSPGLGDTAMYLCATSSLTGMGEKLFFGSGTQLSVL.

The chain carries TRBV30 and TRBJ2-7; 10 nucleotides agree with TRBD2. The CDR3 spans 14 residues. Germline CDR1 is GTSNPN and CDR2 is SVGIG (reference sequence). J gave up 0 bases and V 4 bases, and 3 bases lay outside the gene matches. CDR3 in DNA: TGTGCCTGGACTAGCGGGGGCTACTCCTACGAGCAGTACTTC. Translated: CAWTSGGYSYEQYF. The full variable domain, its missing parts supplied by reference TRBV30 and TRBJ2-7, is SQTIHQWPATLVQPVGSPLSLECTVEGTSNPNLYWYRQAAGRGLQLLFYSVGIGQISSEVPQNLSASRPQDRQFILSSKKLLLSDSGFYLCAWTSGGYSYEQYFGPGTRLTVT.

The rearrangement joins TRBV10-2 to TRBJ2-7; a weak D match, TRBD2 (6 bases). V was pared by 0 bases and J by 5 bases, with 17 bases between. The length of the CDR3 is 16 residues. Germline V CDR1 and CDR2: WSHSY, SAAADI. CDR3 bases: TGCGCCAGCAGTGAGTCGAGGAGGGGACCTCACCACGAGCAGTACTTC. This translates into CASSESRRGPHHEQYF.

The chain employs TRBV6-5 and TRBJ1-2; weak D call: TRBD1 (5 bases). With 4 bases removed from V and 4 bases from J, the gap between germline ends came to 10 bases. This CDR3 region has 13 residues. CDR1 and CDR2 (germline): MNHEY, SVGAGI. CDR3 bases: TGTGCCAGCAGTTCGACAGATTCCTATGGCTACACCTTC. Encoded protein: CASSSTDSYGYTF.

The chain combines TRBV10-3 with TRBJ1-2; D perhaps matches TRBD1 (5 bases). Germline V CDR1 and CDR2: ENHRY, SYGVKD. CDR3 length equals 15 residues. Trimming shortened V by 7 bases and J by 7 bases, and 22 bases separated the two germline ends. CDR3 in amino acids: CAIKATGPLSGGYTF. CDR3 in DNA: TGTGCCATCAAGGCTACAGGCCCCTTGTCGGGTGGCTACACCTTC.

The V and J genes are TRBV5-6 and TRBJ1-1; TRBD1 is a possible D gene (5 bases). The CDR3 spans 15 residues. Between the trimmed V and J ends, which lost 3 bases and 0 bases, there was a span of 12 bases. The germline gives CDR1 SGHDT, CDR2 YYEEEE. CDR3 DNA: TGTGCCAGCAGCTCCCTGGGGCGCATGAACACTGAAGCTTTCTTT. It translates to CASSSLGRMNTEAFF.

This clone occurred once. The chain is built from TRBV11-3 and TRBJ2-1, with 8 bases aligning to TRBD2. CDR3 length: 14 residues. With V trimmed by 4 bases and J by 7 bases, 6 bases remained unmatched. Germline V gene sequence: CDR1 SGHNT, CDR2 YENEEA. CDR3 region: CASSSSGGYNEQFF. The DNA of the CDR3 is TGTGCCAGCAGCTCAAGCGGGGGTTATAATGAGCAGTTCTTC.

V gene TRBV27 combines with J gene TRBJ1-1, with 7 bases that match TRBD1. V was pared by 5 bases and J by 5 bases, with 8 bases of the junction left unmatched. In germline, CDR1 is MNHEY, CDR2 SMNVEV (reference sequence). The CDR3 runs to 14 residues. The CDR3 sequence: CASSTHRGLTEAFF. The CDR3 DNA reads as TGTGCCAGCAGTACCCACAGGGGCTTGACTGAAGCTTTCTTT.

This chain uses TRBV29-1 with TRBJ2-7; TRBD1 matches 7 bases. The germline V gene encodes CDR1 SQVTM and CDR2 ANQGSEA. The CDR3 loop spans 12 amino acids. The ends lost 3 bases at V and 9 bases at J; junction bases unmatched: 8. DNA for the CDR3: TGCAGCGTTGATCGACAGGGAAACGGGCAGTACTTC. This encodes CSVDRQGNGQYF.

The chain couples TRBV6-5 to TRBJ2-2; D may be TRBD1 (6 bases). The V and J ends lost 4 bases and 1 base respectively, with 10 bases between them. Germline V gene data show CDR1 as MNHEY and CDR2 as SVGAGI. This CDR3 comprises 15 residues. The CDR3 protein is CASSFQGRNTGELFF. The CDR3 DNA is TGTGCCAGCAGTTTCCAGGGGAGGAACACCGGGGAGCTGTTTTTT.